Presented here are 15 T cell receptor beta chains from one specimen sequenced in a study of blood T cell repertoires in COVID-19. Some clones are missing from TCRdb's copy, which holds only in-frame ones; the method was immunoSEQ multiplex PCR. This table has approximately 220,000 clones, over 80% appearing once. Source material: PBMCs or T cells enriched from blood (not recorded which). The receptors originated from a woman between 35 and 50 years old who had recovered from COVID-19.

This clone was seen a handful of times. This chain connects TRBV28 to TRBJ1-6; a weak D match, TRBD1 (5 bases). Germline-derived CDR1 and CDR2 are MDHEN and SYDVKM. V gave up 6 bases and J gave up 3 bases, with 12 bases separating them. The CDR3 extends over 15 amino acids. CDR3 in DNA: TGTGCCAGCAGGGGCCAGGGATACTATAATTCACCCCTCCACTTT. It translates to CASRGQGYYNSPLHF.

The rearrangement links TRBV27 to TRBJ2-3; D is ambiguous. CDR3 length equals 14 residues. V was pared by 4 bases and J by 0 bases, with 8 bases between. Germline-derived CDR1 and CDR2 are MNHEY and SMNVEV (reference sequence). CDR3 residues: CASSSSPSTDTQYF. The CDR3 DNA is TGTGCCAGCAGTTCATCTCCAAGCACAGATACGCAGTATTTT.

CDR3 nucleotide sequence: TGCGCCAGCAGCTTGTCGGGAATAGCGAACACCGGGGAGCTGTTTTTT. Amino acid sequence: CASSLSGIANTGELFF. The V call is TRBV5-1, the J call TRBJ2-2; D might be TRBD2 (5 bases). The CDR3 consists of 16 residues. Germline assignment: CDR1 SGHRS and CDR2 YFSETQ. Trimming cost V 1 base and J 0 bases, with 10 bases left between them.

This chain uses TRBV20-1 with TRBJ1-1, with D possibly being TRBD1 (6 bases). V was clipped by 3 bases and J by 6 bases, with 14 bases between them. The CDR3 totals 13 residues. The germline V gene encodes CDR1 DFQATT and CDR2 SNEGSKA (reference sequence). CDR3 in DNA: TGCAGTGCTAGTAGCTGGCAGGGGTCTGAAGCTTTCTTT. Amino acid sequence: CSASSWQGSEAFF.

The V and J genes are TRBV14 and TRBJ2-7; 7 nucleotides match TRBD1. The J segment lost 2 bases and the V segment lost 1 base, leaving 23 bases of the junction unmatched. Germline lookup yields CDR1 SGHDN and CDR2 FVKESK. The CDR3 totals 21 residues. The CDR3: CASSQAGSRTGSPPGPYEQYF. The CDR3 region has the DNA TGTGCCAGCAGCCAAGCAGGGTCTAGGACAGGTTCCCCACCGGGCCCCTACGAGCAGTACTTC.

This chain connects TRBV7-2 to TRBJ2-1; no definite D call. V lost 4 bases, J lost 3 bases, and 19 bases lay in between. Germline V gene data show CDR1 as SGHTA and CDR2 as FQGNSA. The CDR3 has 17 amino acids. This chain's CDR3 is CASSSVSTRLIYNEQFF. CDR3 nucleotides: TGTGCCAGCAGCTCCGTTTCGACGAGGCTCATCTACAATGAGCAGTTCTTC.

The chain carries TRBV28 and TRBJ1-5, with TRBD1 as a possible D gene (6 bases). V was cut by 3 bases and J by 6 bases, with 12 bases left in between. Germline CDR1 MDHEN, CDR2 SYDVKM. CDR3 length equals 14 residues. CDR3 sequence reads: CASSLPGDSQPQHF. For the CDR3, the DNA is TGTGCCAGCAGTTTGCCAGGGGATAGTCAGCCCCAGCATTTT.

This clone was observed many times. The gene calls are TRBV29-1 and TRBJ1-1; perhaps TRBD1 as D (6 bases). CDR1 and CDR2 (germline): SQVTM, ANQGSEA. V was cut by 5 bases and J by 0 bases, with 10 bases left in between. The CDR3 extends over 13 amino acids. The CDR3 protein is CSVLDSMNTEAFF. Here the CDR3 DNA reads TGCAGCGTTCTGGACAGCATGAACACTGAAGCTTTCTTT.

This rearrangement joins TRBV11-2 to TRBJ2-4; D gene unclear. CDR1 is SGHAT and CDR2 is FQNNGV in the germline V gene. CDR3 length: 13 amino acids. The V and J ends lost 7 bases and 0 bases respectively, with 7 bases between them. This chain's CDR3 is CASTTLAKNIQYF. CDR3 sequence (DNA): TGTGCCAGCACGACATTAGCCAAAAACATTCAGTACTTC.

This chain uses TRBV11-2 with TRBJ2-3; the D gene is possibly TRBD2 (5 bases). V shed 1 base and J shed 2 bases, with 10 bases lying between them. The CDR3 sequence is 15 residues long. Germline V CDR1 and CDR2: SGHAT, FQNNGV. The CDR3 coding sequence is TGTGCCAGCAGCTTAGGGCGGGTCCCCACAGATACGCAGTATTTT. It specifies CASSLGRVPTDTQYF. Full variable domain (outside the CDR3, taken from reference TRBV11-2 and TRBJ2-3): EAGVAQSPRYKIIEKRQSVAFWCNPISGHATLYWYQQILGQGPKLLIQFQNNGVVDDSQLPKDRFSAERLKGVDSTLKIQPAKLEDSAVYLCASSLGRVPTDTQYFGPGTRLTVL.

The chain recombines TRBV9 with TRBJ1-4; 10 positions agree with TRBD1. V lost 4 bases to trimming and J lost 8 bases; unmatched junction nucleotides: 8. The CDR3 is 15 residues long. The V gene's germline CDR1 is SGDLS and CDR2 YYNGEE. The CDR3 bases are TGTGCCAGCAGCCCTCGACAGGGGGCTGGAGAAAAACTGTTTTTT. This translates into CASSPRQGAGEKLFF.

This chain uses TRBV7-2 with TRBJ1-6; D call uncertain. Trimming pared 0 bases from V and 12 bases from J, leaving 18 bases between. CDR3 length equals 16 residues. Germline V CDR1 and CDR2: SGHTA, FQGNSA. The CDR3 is CASSLARRQEPQPLHF. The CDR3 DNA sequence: TGTGCCAGCAGCTTAGCGCGGAGGCAGGAGCCCCAACCCCTCCACTTT.

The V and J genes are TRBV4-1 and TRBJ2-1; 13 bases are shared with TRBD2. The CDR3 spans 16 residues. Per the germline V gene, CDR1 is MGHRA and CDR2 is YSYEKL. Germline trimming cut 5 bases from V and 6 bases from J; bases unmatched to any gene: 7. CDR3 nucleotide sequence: TGCGCCAGCAGCTTACTAGCGGGAGGGCCTATCAATGAGCAGTTCTTC. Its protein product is CASSLLAGGPINEQFF.

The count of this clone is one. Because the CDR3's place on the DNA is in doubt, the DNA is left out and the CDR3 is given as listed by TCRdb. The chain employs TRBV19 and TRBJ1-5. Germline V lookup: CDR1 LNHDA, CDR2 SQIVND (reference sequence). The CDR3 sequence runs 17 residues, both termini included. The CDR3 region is CASSKLAISPSILAQHF.

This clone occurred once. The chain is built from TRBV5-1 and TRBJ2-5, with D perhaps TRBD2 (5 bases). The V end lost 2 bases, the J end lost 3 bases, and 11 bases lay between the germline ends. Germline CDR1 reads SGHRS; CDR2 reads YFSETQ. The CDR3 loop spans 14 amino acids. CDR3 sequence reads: CASSFGPREETQYF. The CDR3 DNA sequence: TGCGCCAGCAGCTTTGGTCCGAGGGAAGAGACCCAGTACTTC.